The clone carrying this T cell receptor (beta chain) was counted a single time. The sample belongs to a study of shared clonotypes between healthy human individuals. Data came from immunoSEQ multiplex PCR; TCRdb stores just in-frame clones and leaves some out. Of 2.5 million or so clones in the sample, approximately 90% were seen once. The germline gives CDR1 SGHRS, CDR2 YFSETQ. This CDR3 contains 13 residues. The ends were cut back, 1 base at V and 6 bases at J, with 10 bases in the middle. The chain joins TRBV5-1 to TRBJ1-1; D is ambiguous. Sequenced material: naive CD4+ T cells sorted from blood. Subset meaning: CD45RA+ positively selected. The sequence derives from a young man in good health. CDR3 in amino acids: CASSLFSNSEAFF. The DNA of the CDR3 is TGCGCCAGCAGCTTGTTTAGTAACTCTGAAGCTTTCTTT.